This passage covers 4 T cell receptor beta chains from one sample sequenced in a study of T-cell memory formation after mild COVID-19. TCRdb re-called the 5' RACE reads with MiXCR, one entry per CDR3 protein. The sample consists of about 350,000 distinct CDR3 sequences, roughly an eighth of them appearing once. The material sequenced was PBMCs or a T cell subset sorted from them (not recorded which). The receptors here all came from a man aged 18 to 30 who had mild COVID-19 (a few samples of this study predate the infection). Cell type and time point are not known.

The chain employs TRBV5-1 and TRBJ2-3; 7 bases agree with TRBD2. Germline CDR1 is SGHRS and CDR2 is YFSETQ. Unmatched junction bases numbered 6, after V lost 2 bases and J lost 3 bases. The CDR3 sequence is 15 residues long. This CDR3 reads CASSLLGGMTDTQYF. The CDR3 region has the DNA TGCGCCAGCAGCTTACTGGGGGGGATGACAGATACGCAGTATTTT.

Only a few counts were recorded for this clonotype. V and J are TRBV28 and TRBJ1-5; D possibly corresponds to TRBD1 (6 bases). The length of the CDR3 is 16 residues. Germline assignment: CDR1 MDHEN and CDR2 SYDVKM. With 5 bases removed from V and 1 base from J, the gap between germline ends came to 15 bases. The CDR3 here is CASSDDRLRSNQPQHF. In DNA form, the CDR3 reads TGTGCCAGCAGTGATGACAGGCTTAGGAGCAATCAGCCCCAGCATTTT.

This clonotype was counted a few times. The chain joins TRBV6-2 or TRBV6-3 to TRBJ1-1; tentatively, D is TRBD1 (5 bases). Germline-derived CDR1 and CDR2 are MNHEY and SVGEGT. The V gene lost 2 bases and the J gene lost 4 bases, with 8 bases spanning the gap. The CDR3 length is 13 residues. CDR3 residues: CASSYAGTTEAFF. The CDR3 coding sequence is TGTGCCAGCAGTTACGCAGGGACCACTGAAGCTTTCTTT.

This chain links TRBV5-1 with TRBJ2-1, with 9 bases matching TRBD2. V shed 3 bases, J shed 6 bases, and the junction held 10 bases outside the gene matches. The V gene's germline CDR1 is SGHRS and CDR2 YFSETQ. This CDR3 contains 16 residues. The CDR3 DNA reads as TGCGCCAGCAGCTCGGGGTCTCTAGCGGGGCTCAATGAGCAGTTCTTC. Translation: CASSSGSLAGLNEQFF.